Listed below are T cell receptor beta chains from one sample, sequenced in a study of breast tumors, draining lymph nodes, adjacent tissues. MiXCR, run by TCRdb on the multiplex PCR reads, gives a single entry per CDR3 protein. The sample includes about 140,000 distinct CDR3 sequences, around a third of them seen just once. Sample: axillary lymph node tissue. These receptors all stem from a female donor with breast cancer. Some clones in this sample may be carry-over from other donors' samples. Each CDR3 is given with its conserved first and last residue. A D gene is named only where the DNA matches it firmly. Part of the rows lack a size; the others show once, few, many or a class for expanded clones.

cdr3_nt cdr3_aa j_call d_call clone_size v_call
TGTGCCAGCAGTAAAGGGGGCGGTGAGACCCAGTACTTC CASSKGGGETQYF TRBJ2-5 TRBD1 NA TRBV11-3
TGCGCCAGCAGCGATCGGGCCGGGCTCGGGGATGGCTACACCTTC CASSDRAGLGDGYTF TRBJ1-2 NA many TRBV4-3
TGTGCCAGCAGCAAGTCTCCCGAAACCAATCAGCCCCAGCATTTT CASSKSPETNQPQHF TRBJ1-5 NA many TRBV9
TGTGCCAGCAGCCGGAACAGGGGCGGGGAGCTGTTTTTT CASSRNRGGELFF TRBJ2-2 TRBD1 NA TRBV7-6
TGTGCCAGCAGCTTGCCACCAAGCGGGAGAGGGGTTGAGACCCAGTACTTC CASSLPPSGRGVETQYF TRBJ2-5 TRBD2 many TRBV5-4
TGTGCCACCAGCTCCCGGGACAGAACTACCTACGAGCAGTACTTC CATSSRDRTTYEQYF TRBJ2-7 TRBD1 NA TRBV15
TGTGCCAGCTCGCCGAACAGGGCTGAAAAACTGTTTTTT CASSPNRAEKLFF TRBJ1-4 NA many TRBV18
TGTGCCTGGGATCGGGACAGGCCTGGAAAACTGTTTTTT CAWDRDRPGKLFF TRBJ1-4 TRBD1 many TRBV30
TGTGCCAGCAACTACAGGGGGCAAGTTTACGAGCAGTACTTC CASNYRGQVYEQYF TRBJ2-7 TRBD1 many TRBV12-3/TRBV12-4
TGTGCCAGCAGCGGGCGGGTGGGGGAAACTAGCAATCAGCCCCAGCATTTT CASSGRVGETSNQPQHF TRBJ1-5 NA many TRBV7-9
TGTGCCAGCAGTTTATATGGTGTTTTTGGCTACACCTTC CASSLYGVFGYTF TRBJ1-2 NA many TRBV12-3/TRBV12-4
TGTGCCGGCAGCCAAAGCGGGGGGAATGAAAAACCGTTTTTT CAGSQSGGNEKPFF TRBJ1-4 NA NA TRBV6-1
TGTGCCAGCAAGGGCGGAGGGATGGGCTCTGGGGCCAACGTCCTGACTTTC CASKGGGMGSGANVLTF TRBJ2-6 NA many TRBV7-9
TGTGCCAGCAGAGATCCCCGGACAGCCAAAGAGACCCAGTACTTC CASRDPRTAKETQYF TRBJ2-5 NA many TRBV25-1
TGTGCCAACAGCTTATACAGGTTTGATGGCTGCACCTTC CANSLYRFDGCTF TRBJ1-2 NA NA TRBV7-2
TGTGCCAGCAGCGTGGGCAGCGGACACCAAGAGACCCAGTACTTC CASSVGSGHQETQYF TRBJ2-5 NA many TRBV7-2
TGCAGTGCTAGGGCGTGGCGGATAAGCACGGATACGCAGTATTTT CSARAWRISTDTQYF TRBJ2-3 NA NA TRBV20-1
TGTGCCAGCAGCTTGAATCCCGCTAGCTCGGGCGGGGAGCTGTTTTTT CASSLNPASSGGELFF TRBJ2-2 NA NA TRBV7-8
TGCGCCAGCAGCCCCCGGTTTGCCGTATCGGGACAGGGAAGCTACACCTTC CASSPRFAVSGQGSYTF TRBJ1-2 TRBD1 many TRBV4-1
TGCAGCGTTGAAGGGTTGGGGCGTAGAGCTTTCTTT CSVEGLGRRAFF TRBJ1-1 NA NA TRBV29-1
TGTGCCAGCTCACCTTCTGCAGGGAGATACGAGCAGTACTTC CASSPSAGRYEQYF TRBJ2-7 NA many TRBV18
TGTGCCAGCAGCCAAGCAACCGGGAGTAGGGACATCTTGGCAGATACGCAGTATTTT CASSQATGSRDILADTQYF TRBJ2-3 NA many TRBV14
TGTGCCAGCAGCTTAGGTCCCCCAAATTCACCCCTCCACTTT CASSLGPPNSPLHF TRBJ1-6 NA many TRBV7-6
TGTGCCAGCAGGGACAGGGAGGACACGTTCTTC CASRDREDTFF TRBJ2-1 TRBD1 NA TRBV14
TGCAGTGCCTCCACAGGAAACGAAAAACTGTTTTTT CSASTGNEKLFF TRBJ1-4 NA many TRBV20-1
TGTGCCAGCAGTAGTAGGCGGGGCGGTTCTTTAGATACGCAGTATTTT CASSSRRGGSLDTQYF TRBJ2-3 NA many TRBV28
TGTGCCAGCAGCTTATTGATAGGGGTGGAGAACACTGAAGCTTTCTTT CASSLLIGVENTEAFF TRBJ1-1 NA few TRBV7-9
TGTGCCAGCAAGGGGGGGATACTCCGAGGCTATGGCTACACCTTC CASKGGILRGYGYTF TRBJ1-2 NA many TRBV2
TGTGCCAGCAGCTTGGCCTCCGTCAGCCTAAGCAATCAGCCCCAGCATTTT CASSLASVSLSNQPQHF TRBJ1-5 NA many TRBV5-8
TGTGCCAGCAGCCTCAACGAGGGCGGTAGAGAGACCCAGCACTTC CASSLNEGGRETQHF TRBJ2-5 NA once TRBV7-6
TGTGCCAGCAGCAAACCGCGGGACAAATTGTGGAAACACCATATATTT CASSKPRDKLWKHHIF TRBJ1-3 NA few TRBV11-3
TGTGCCAGCAGCTTTGGTAGGGGCACTAACTATGGCTACACCTTC CASSFGRGTNYGYTF TRBJ1-2 NA once TRBV5-6
TGTGCCAGCAGCGCCCTTAGCGGGGGGGCGATGGGTAATGAGCAGTTCTTC CASSALSGGAMGNEQFF TRBJ2-1 TRBD2 many TRBV9
TGTGCCATCAGTCAAGAGCATCCCTACGAGCAGTACTTC CAISQEHPYEQYF TRBJ2-7 NA many TRBV10-3
TGCAGTGCAAACCCAGGGGCGAGTAATTCACCCCTCCACTTT CSANPGASNSPLHF TRBJ1-6 NA many TRBV20-1
TGTGCCAGCAGCTTATGGTCTGGACTAGCGACCTACGAGCAGTACTTC CASSLWSGLATYEQYF TRBJ2-7 TRBD2 many TRBV7-9
TGTGCCAGTAGTTCTCCCCCACTACAAAGCGGGAAAACTGAAGCTTTCTTT CASSSPPLQSGKTEAFF TRBJ1-1 NA NA TRBV19
TGTGCCAGCAGTGGGGCAGGGGGATTTGGCTACACCTTC CASSGAGGFGYTF TRBJ1-2 TRBD1 once TRBV2
TGTGCCAGCAGTGATGGGGTGACAGACCCGTATGGCTACACCTTC CASSDGVTDPYGYTF TRBJ1-2 NA many TRBV2
TGTGCCAGCAGTTTAGTAGAGCGGGACAGGGGCCGAAAACTGTTTTTT CASSLVERDRGRKLFF TRBJ1-4 TRBD1 NA TRBV7-2
TGTGCCAGCAACCAAGGACAGGGCCCGAATCAGCCCCAGCATTTT CASNQGQGPNQPQHF TRBJ1-5 TRBD1 many TRBV5-8
TGCAGTGCGCCTGACAGGGTGTCTGGAAACACCATATATTTT CSAPDRVSGNTIYF TRBJ1-3 TRBD1 many TRBV20-1
TGTGCCTGGAGTGTAAGGGGGACAGGGGTTCAGCCCCAGCATTTT CAWSVRGTGVQPQHF TRBJ1-5 TRBD1 many TRBV30
TGTGCCAGCAGCTTGGGACTGCCGGGTTTCGTTGCGAAAGAGACCCAGTACTTC CASSLGLPGFVAKETQYF TRBJ2-5 NA NA TRBV5-4
TGTGCCAGCAGTTTCGAAGCCCGCCGCAGCGGCTACACCTTC CASSFEARRSGYTF TRBJ1-2 NA NA TRBV12-3/TRBV12-4
TGCGCCAGCAGCAGATGGGACGGTTCCCTCAACTATGGCTACACCTTC CASSRWDGSLNYGYTF TRBJ1-2 NA NA TRBV5-1
TGTGCCAGTAGTATGGGGGTTGGCTCACCCCTCCACTTT CASSMGVGSPLHF TRBJ1-6 NA NA TRBV19
TGTGCCAGTAGTATACCCGGCTCTGGAAACACCATATATTTT CASSIPGSGNTIYF TRBJ1-3 NA many TRBV19